This record covers a single T cell receptor (beta chain). TCRdb keeps only in-frame clones here, not all; method: immunoSEQ multiplex PCR. This table has about 250,000 clones, 70% appearing once. The sample belongs to a study of cytotoxic CD8 clonotypes in ibrutinib-treated CLL. About the study: The patient breakdown showed fewer than twelve relapsed/refractory and some 16 treatment-naive cases, with about 17 IGHV unmutated. The taking of response samples occurred after a median approximately twelve months of treatment, with a range of 6 to 36.

Germline CDR1 is LGHNT and CDR2 is FRNRAP. This CDR3 has 15 amino acids. Trimming cost V 6 bases and J 5 bases; bases outside gene matches: 8. Here the sequenced sample was PBMCs, taken after 24 months of ibrutinib treatment. The sequence came from a human donor with chronic lymphocytic leukemia. The V and J genes are TRBV12-5 and TRBJ2-1; 9 bases are shared with TRBD2. The CDR3 DNA follows: TGTGCTAGTGGACAGACTAGCGGAGCCAACAATGAGCAGTTCTTC. Its protein is CASGQTSGANNEQFF.